Ten or more counts support the clone carrying this TCR beta chain. The entry originates in a study of CD8+CD57+ T cells in acquired aplastic anemia. The overall study: Mean yield of DNA from sorted CD4+ and CD8+ cells was about 3.2 ug.

The study profiled TCR beta VDJ and CDR3 using genomic DNA as template. TCRdb reprocessed the reads with MiXCR, giving one entry per CDR3 protein. The sample contains around 250,000 distinct CDR3 sequences, 45% to 65% of which appear only once. This CDR3 is 14 amino acids long. The ends lost 4 bases at V and 5 bases at J; junction bases unmatched: 1. The specimen was sorted CD4+, CD8+, or CD8+CD57+ T cells (not recorded which) from PBMCs. V gene TRBV12-3 or TRBV12-4 combines with J gene TRBJ1-5; 11 nucleotides match TRBD1. The receptor was isolated from a human donor with severe aplastic anemia or a healthy control (not recorded which). The CDR3 sequence: CASSWTGGDQPQHF. Written as DNA, the CDR3 is TGTGCCAGCAGTTGGACAGGGGGCGATCAGCCCCAGCATTTT.